The clone carrying this T cell receptor beta chain was counted only a few times. These data belong to a study of T cell repertoires in cytomegalovirus infection. Study-level background: TCR beta signatures that were public indicated CMV infection and matching HLA type.

Germline V gene lookup returns CDR1 DFQATT and CDR2 SNEGSKA (reference sequence). This CDR3 has 11 residues. Trimming removed 5 bases from V and 10 bases from J, with 11 bases in between. A single record per CDR3 protein comes from TCRdb applying MiXCR to the reads. The table has approximately 700,000 distinct CDR3 sequences, 35% seen once. The chain recombines TRBV20-1 with TRBJ1-4; no clear D. This TCR was sampled from a human donor in good health (CMV status not recorded). Some clones in this sample may be carry-over from other donors' samples. Sequences were obtained from PBMCs. DNA for the CDR3: TGCAGTGCTTTTGGATGGGGAAAACTGTTTTTT. Translated: CSAFGWGKLFF.